These T cell receptor beta chains were read from a single sample in a study of shared clonotypes between healthy human individuals. Libraries were prepared by immunoSEQ multiplex PCR; TCRdb keeps only in-frame clonotypes and omits some of them. The sample has a few million clones, more than 90% seen once. The specimen was naive CD4+ T cells sorted from blood. The receptor source for this set is a man in his late teens or twenties in good health. Both conserved end residues are part of each CDR3. The D gene is left open where the match is weak. Only part of the rows carry a size: once, few, many, or a class if the clone is expanded.

-	-	TRBJ2-3	TRBV12-5	CASGLSGADTDTQYF	TGTGCTAGTGGTTTATCGGGGGCTGACACAGATACGCAGTATTTT
-	-	TRBJ2-6	TRBV13	CASSFRWGANVLTF	TGTGCCAGCAGCTTCAGATGGGGGGCCAACGTCCTGACTTTC
-	TRBD1	TRBJ1-1	TRBV5-6	CASSLFRDSPMNTEAFF	TGTGCCAGCAGCTTATTCCGGGACAGCCCCATGAACACTGAAGCTTTCTTT
-	-	TRBJ2-7	TRBV5-1	CASSLTSRRAEQYF	TGCGCCAGCAGCTTGACTAGCCGGAGGGCCGAGCAGTACTTC
-	TRBD1	TRBJ2-7	TRBV27	CASRYTGAYEQYF	TGTGCCAGCAGGTATACAGGGGCCTACGAGCAGTACTTC
few	TRBD2	TRBJ2-1	TRBV7-9	CASSFSGRSSYNEQFF	TGTGCCAGCAGCTTTAGCGGGAGGAGCTCCTACAATGAGCAGTTCTTC
-	TRBD2	TRBJ2-7	TRBV9	CASSTRGGESEQYF	TGTGCCAGCAGCACCCGGGGGGGCGAATCCGAGCAGTACTTC
once	TRBD1	TRBJ1-3	TRBV19	CASSVDRGAGNTIYF	TGTGCCAGTAGTGTCGACAGGGGAGCTGGAAACACCATATATTTT
-	TRBD1	TRBJ1-1	TRBV27	CASRPGQGSPEAFF	TGTGCCAGCAGACCGGGACAGGGGAGCCCTGAAGCTTTCTTT
-	TRBD2	TRBJ2-7	TRBV2	CASSEFGFGPSGGSYEQYF	TGTGCCAGCAGTGAATTCGGTTTCGGACCTAGCGGGGGCTCCTACGAGCAGTACTTC
-	-	TRBJ1-3	TRBV25-1	CASSESPGKGRSGNTIYF	TGTGCCAGCAGTGAATCCCCAGGGAAAGGGCGCTCTGGAAACACCATATATTTT
-	TRBD1	TRBJ1-3	TRBV30	CAWTSGGRGLSGNTIYF	TGTGCCTGGACTTCAGGGGGCAGGGGGCTCTCTGGAAACACCATATATTTT
-	TRBD2	TRBJ2-5	TRBV28	CASSLPGLAGETQYF	TGTGCCAGCAGTTTACCCGGACTAGCGGGAGAGACCCAGTACTTC
once	-	TRBJ2-5	TRBV30	CAWSGFFQETQYF	TGTGCCTGGTCAGGGTTTTTCCAAGAGACCCAGTACTTC
-	-	TRBJ2-7	TRBV15	CATSRDSGPRYEQYF	TGTGCCACCAGCAGAGATTCCGGACCGCGCTACGAGCAGTACTTC
-	TRBD2	TRBJ2-7	TRBV5-4	CASSQLAGGVSYEQYF	TGTGCCAGCAGCCAACTAGCGGGAGGCGTATCCTACGAGCAGTACTTC
-	TRBD1	TRBJ2-2	TRBV27	CASSWRTGAGTGELFF	TGTGCCAGCAGTTGGCGGACAGGGGCTGGCACCGGGGAGCTGTTTTTT
once	TRBD1	TRBJ2-1	TRBV7-9	CASSSGTGWDEQFF	TGTGCCAGCAGCTCAGGGACAGGGTGGGATGAGCAGTTCTTC
-	TRBD2	TRBJ2-1	TRBV29-1	CSETSGSGHEQFF	TGCAGCGAGACTAGCGGGAGCGGCCATGAGCAGTTCTTC
-	-	TRBJ1-6	TRBV30	CAWSVGNSPLHF	TGTGCCTGGAGTGTGGGAAATTCACCCCTCCACTTT
-	TRBD1	TRBJ1-2	TRBV6-1	CASSEGQGDGYTF	TGTGCCAGCAGTGAGGGGCAGGGGGATGGCTACACCTTC
-	-	TRBJ2-2	TRBV11-3	CASSLIGANTGELFF	TGTGCCAGCAGCTTAATCGGGGCTAACACCGGGGAGCTGTTTTTT
-	-	TRBJ2-7	TRBV6-6	CASSYSGIRRVEQYF	TGTGCCAGCAGTTACTCAGGTATCCGTCGGGTCGAGCAGTACTTC
once	-	TRBJ1-2	TRBV6-6	CASQGFNYGYTF	TGTGCCAGTCAGGGTTTTAACTATGGCTACACCTTC
-	TRBD2	TRBJ2-7	TRBV6-5	CASRNLAGVAHEQYF	TGTGCCAGCAGAAACTTAGCGGGAGTGGCCCACGAGCAGTACTTC
-	-	TRBJ1-5	TRBV5-6	CASSYRGADQPQHF	TGTGCCAGCAGCTACCGGGGGGCGGATCAGCCCCAGCATTTT
-	-	TRBJ2-2	TRBV6-6	CASSAPTGELFF	TGTGCCAGCAGTGCCCCTACCGGGGAGCTGTTTTTT
-	TRBD1	TRBJ2-3	TRBV5-8	CASSLGETGWGTDTQYF	TGTGCCAGCAGCTTGGGGGAGACAGGGTGGGGCACAGATACGCAGTATTTT
-	-	TRBJ2-7	TRBV4-1	CASSQLRTSSYEQYF	TGCGCCAGCAGCCAACTTCGGACCTCGTCCTACGAGCAGTACTTC
once	TRBD2	TRBJ2-5	TRBV2	CASSVTSVGETQYF	TGTGCCAGCAGTGTGACTAGCGTTGGAGAGACCCAGTACTTC
-	-	TRBJ1-4	TRBV6-1	CASSEGITNEKLFF	TGTGCCAGCAGTGAGGGGATAACTAATGAAAAACTGTTTTTT
-	TRBD2	TRBJ2-1	TRBV5-1	CASRVGLAGGDEQFF	TGCGCCAGCAGGGTGGGACTAGCGGGGGGTGATGAGCAGTTCTTC
-	TRBD1	TRBJ1-2	TRBV19	CASSTFLGGKENYGYTF	TGTGCCAGTAGTACTTTCTTAGGGGGCAAGGAGAACTATGGCTACACCTTC
few	-	TRBJ1-6	TRBV7-2	CASSLVQGSNSPLHF	TGTGCCAGCAGCTTAGTCCAGGGCAGCAATTCACCCCTCCACTTT
once	TRBD2	TRBJ2-1	TRBV5-6	CASSASPSGAYNEQFF	TGTGCCAGCAGCGCGTCTCCTAGCGGGGCATACAATGAGCAGTTCTTC
once	TRBD2	TRBJ2-7	TRBV30	CAWSVPAGDSYEQYF	TGTGCCTGGAGTGTACCAGCGGGGGACTCCTACGAGCAGTACTTC
-	TRBD1	TRBJ2-7	TRBV6-5	CASRQGSYEQYF	TGTGCCAGCCGACAGGGATCCTACGAGCAGTACTTC
-	-	TRBJ1-6	TRBV9	CASSVGATGNSPLHF	TGTGCCAGCAGCGTAGGAGCGACGGGAAATTCACCCCTCCACTTT
-	-	TRBJ1-5	TRBV28	CASSNPPLVWHF	TGTGCCAGCAGTAACCCCCCCTTGGTCTGGCATTTT